This T cell receptor (beta chain) was sequenced in a study of T cells in Graves' hyperthyroidism and ophthalmopathy (dated by TCRdb to between 2019 and 2020). Broadly, across the study: Peripheral blood samples were taken at initial diagnosis, before any treatment was given. The paper describes TCR Vbeta CDR3 sequencing of some 130 peripheral blood samples, made up of 43 ophthalmopathy patients, 70 to 75 hyperthyroidism patients and 17 progressor patients. In more than 5 Graves' hyperthyroidism patients, the study also compared T-cell repertoires from thyroid tissue with T-cell repertoires from blood. An independent validation cohort of around 20 hyperthyroidism patients and approximately 16 patients who later progressed to ophthalmopathy tested prospective prediction of ophthalmopathy. A discovery cohort of approximately 100 patients, 43 with Graves' ophthalmopathy and 55 to 60 with stable Graves' hyperthyroidism, was used to find distinguishing TCR V-J signatures. Once sampling was done, hyperthyroidism patients were given methimazole at a starting dose of 30 mg daily, whereas ophthalmopathy patients were given high-dose intravenous methylprednisolone. The 100 discovery patients were randomly split 7:3 into training and test sets.

General study outcomes and caveats: No statistical method was used to set the sample size in advance, and investigators knew the group allocation. Blood samples also contained most of the expanded thyroid clonotypes (frequency above 0.001), which suggests that blood repertoires may reflect thyroid immune responses. During validation, the model predicted progression to ophthalmopathy a median of approximately 6 months ahead of onset, with around 71% sensitivity and more than 72% specificity. A 13 V-J signature model separated ophthalmopathy from stable hyperthyroidism, with approximately 87% sensitivity and about 81% specificity in cross-validation and 80%/75% in testing.

A patient counted as having stable Graves' hyperthyroidism if no progression to ophthalmopathy occurred over 18 months of follow-up. Hyperthyroidism patients were newly diagnosed, with disease duration under 2 months, and aged 18 to 65 years. Patients with uncontrolled infections, other autoimmune diseases, pregnancy or lactation were excluded. Diagnoses were established on the basis of clinical symptoms, serum thyroxine and TRAb, thyroid ultrasound, and orbital computed tomography. PBMCs were isolated from 10 ml of fresh peripheral blood by Ficoll-Paque density gradient centrifugation. Trizol reagent was used to extract total RNA, and RNA quality was then checked on an Agilent 2100 Bioanalyzer. This clonotype was detected many times. The antigen it recognizes is unknown. No per-base quality is available; no much larger clone lies one base away. The TCR beta CDR3 regions were amplified from the RNA transcripts. For the first round of RT-PCR on the TCR CDR3, the HTBI primer set was used together with the Qiagen OneStep RT-PCR kit. A second multiplex PCR round built the libraries, followed by size selection and purification. Sequencing of the libraries was done on an Illumina HiSeq2000 using paired-end 100 bp reads. In the source study's methods: SOAPnuke was used to process the raw data, removing reads that contained adapters or uncalled bases, had a mean Phred below 15, or lacked an exact match to the constant primer or identifier. High-quality paired reads were merged with COPE v1.2.5, and unique nucleotide sequences were defined as clonotypes. MiTCR v1.1 was used to align the clonotypes against IMGT TRBV, TRBD and TRBJ reference segments. Only V-J combinations with frequency above 0.0001, covering about 99% of repertoires, were analysed. The TCS score was defined as the ratio of F50 (clonal expansion) to E x V (chaos), calculated using BLOSUM62-based TCRdist between CDR3 peptides within each V-J. Welch's t-statistics and random forest reduced roughly 540 V-J features to 13, which were used in a naive Bayes classifier (R e1071). The public reads were quality trimmed at Q25 with fastp and then assembled into clones with MiXCR by TCRdb, keeping productive beta chains. Records with the same CDR3 protein are collapsed into one entry carrying the most frequent genes and DNA. TCRdb's processing, not the study's, gives the V and J calls here. For this sample there are 500,000 to 750,000 distinct CDR3 sequences; more than 15% appear just once. Clones ranked in the top ten supply under 7.5% of the sample.

Taken from cysteine to phenylalanine, the CDR3 has 17 residues. The only DNA kept is the CDR3, 51 bases in frame from the first base. V is trimmed back by 3 bases and J by 3 bases, and the junction contains 10 bases that no gene match accounts for. The sequenced material came from blood. The TCR sequence derives from a young woman with Graves' hyperthyroidism. This chain is built from TRBV12-3 or TRBV12-4 and TRBJ1-5; 8 of the junction bases match TRBD1. CDR3 sequence: CASSFEFGDRNNQPQHF. The sequenced DNA: TGTGCCAGCAGTTTTGAGTTTGGGGACAGGAACAATCAGCCCCAGCATTTT.